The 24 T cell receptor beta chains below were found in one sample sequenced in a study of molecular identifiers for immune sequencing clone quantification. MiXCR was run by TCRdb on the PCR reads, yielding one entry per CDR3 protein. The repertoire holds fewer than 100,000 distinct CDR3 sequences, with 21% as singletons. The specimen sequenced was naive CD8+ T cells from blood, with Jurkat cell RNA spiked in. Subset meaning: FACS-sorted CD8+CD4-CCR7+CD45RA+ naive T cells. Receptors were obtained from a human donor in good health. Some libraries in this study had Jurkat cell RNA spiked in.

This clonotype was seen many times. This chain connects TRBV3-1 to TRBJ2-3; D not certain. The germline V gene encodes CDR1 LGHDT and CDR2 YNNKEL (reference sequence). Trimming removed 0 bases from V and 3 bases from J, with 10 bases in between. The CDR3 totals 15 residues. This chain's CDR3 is CASSQETKPTDTQYF. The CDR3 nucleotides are TGTGCCAGCAGCCAAGAAACAAAACCTACAGATACGCAGTATTTT.

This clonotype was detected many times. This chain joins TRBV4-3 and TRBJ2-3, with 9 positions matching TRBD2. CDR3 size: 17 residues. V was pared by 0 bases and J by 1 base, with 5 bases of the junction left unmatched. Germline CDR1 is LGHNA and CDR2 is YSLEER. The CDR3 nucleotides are TGCGCCAGCAGCCAAGATGGACTAGCGTTAGGCACAGATACGCAGTATTTT. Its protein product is CASSQDGLALGTDTQYF.

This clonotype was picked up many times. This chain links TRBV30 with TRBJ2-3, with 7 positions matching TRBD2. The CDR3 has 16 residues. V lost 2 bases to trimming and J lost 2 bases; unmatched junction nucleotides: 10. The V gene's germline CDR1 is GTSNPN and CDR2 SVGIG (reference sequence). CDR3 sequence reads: CAWSPASGRFTDTQYF. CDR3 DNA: TGTGCCTGGAGTCCAGCTAGCGGAAGATTCACAGATACGCAGTATTTT.

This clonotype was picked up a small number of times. Written as DNA, the CDR3 is TGTGCCAGCAGTTTATCGGTAGAGTACGATGAGCAGTTCTTC. Translating it yields CASSLSVEYDEQFF. J is TRBJ2-1 and V is TRBV27, with D hard to call. Deletions cut 0 bases from V and 8 bases from J, with 11 bases between. CDR1 and CDR2 (germline): MNHEY, SMNVEV (reference sequence). The CDR3 totals 14 residues.

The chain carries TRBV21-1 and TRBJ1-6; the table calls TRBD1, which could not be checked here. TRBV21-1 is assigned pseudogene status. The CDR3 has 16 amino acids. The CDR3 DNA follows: TGTGCCAGCAGCAAAGTAGGGGATTTCTATAATTCACCCCTCCACTTT. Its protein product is CASSKVGDFYNSPLHF.

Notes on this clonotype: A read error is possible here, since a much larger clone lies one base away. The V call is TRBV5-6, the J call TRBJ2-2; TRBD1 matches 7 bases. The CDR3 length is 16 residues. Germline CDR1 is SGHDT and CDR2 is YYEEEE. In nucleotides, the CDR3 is TGTGCCAGCAGTTTGGGCCGGACAGGAGTCACCGGGGAGCTGTGTTTT. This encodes CASSLGRTGVTGELCF.

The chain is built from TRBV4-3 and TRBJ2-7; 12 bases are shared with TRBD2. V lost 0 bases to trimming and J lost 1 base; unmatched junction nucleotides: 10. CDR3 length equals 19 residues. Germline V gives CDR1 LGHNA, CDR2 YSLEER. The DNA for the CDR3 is TGCGCCAGCAGCCAAGAAAGAAGCCTAGCGGGAGGGATTTCCTACGAGCAGTACTTC. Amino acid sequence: CASSQERSLAGGISYEQYF.

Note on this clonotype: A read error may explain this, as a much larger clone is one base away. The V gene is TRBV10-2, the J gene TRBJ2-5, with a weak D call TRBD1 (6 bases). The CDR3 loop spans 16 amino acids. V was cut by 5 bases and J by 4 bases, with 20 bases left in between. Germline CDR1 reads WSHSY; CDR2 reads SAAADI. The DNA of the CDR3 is TGCGCCAGCAGTCCGGGGTATACAGGGACATCAGAGACCCAGTACTTC. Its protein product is CASSPGYTGTSETQYF.

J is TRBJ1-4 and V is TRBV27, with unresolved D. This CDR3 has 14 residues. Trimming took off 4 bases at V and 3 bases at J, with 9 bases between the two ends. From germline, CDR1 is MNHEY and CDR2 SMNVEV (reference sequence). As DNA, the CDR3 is TGTGCCAGCAGTTCAGCTCTCTCTAATGAAAAACTGTTTTTT. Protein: CASSSALSNEKLFF.

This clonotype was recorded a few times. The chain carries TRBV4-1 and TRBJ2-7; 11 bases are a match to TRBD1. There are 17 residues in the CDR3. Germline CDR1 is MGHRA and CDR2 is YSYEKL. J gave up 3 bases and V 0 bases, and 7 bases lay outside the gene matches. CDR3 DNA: TGCGCCAGCAGCCAAGAAGGAAGTGGGACAGGGGGCTACGAGCAGTACTTC. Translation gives CASSQEGSGTGGYEQYF.

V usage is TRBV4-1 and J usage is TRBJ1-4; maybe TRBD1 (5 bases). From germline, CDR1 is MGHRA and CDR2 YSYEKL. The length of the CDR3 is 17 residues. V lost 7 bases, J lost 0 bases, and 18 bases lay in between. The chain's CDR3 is CASTRGVGEPTNEKLFF. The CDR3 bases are TGCGCCAGCACCCGGGGGGTCGGAGAGCCAACTAATGAAAAACTGTTTTTT.

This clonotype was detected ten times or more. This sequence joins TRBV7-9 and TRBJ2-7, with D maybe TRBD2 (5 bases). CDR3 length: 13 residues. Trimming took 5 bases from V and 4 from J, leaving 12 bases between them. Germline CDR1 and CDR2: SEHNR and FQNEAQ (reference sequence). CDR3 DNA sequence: TGTGCCAGCAGCCCGAGCCGGGGATACGAGCAGTACTTC. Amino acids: CASSPSRGYEQYF.

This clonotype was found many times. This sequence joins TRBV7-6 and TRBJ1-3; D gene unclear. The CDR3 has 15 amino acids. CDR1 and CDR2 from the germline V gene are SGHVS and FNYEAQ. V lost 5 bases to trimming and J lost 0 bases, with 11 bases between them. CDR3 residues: CASSMDRSSGNTIYF. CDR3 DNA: TGTGCCAGCAGCATGGACCGGTCCTCTGGAAACACCATATATTTT.

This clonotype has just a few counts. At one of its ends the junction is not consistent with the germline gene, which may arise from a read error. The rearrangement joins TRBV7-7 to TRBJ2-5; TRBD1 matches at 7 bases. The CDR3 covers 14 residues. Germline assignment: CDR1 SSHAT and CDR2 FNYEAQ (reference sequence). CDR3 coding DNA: TGTGCTAGCAGCAGAAACAGGGGAGCAGAGACCCAGTACTTC. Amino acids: CASSRNRGAETQYF.

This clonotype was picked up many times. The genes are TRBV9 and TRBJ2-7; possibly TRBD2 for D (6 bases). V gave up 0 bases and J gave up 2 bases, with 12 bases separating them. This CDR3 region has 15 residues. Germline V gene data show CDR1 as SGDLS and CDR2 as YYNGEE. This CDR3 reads CASSVGSSAAYEQYF. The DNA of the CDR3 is TGTGCCAGCAGCGTAGGTTCTAGCGCGGCCTACGAGCAGTACTTC.

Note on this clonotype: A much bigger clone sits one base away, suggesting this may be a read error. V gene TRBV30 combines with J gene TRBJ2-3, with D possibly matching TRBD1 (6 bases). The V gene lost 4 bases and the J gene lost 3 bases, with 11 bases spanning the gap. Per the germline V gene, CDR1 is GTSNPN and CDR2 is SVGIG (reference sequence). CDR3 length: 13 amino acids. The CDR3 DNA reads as TGTGCCTGGAACAGGGAGCCAACAGATACGCAGTATTTT. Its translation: CAWNREPTDTQYF.

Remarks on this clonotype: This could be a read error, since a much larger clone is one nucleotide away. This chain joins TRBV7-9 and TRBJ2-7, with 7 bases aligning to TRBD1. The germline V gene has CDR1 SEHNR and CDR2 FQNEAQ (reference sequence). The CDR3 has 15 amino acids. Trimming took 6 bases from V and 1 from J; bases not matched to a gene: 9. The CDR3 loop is CASRLTGTASYEQYF. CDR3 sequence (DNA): TGTGCCAGCAGGCTAACCGGGACAGCGTCCTACGAGCAGTACTTC.

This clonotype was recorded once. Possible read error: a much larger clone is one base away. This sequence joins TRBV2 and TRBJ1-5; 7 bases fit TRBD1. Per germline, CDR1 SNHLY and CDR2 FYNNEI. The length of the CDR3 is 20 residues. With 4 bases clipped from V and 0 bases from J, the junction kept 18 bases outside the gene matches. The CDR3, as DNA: TGTGCCAGCAGTGCCGAGGGGGTTGACAGGGAGGGACATAGCAATCAGCCCCAGCATTTT. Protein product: CASSAEGVDREGHSNQPQHF.

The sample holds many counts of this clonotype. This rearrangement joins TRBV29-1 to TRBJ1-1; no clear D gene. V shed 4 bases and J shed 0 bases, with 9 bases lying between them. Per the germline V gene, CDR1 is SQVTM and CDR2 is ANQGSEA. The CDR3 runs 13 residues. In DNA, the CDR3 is TGCAGCGTTGGAGACATCCTGAACACTGAAGCTTTCTTT. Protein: CSVGDILNTEAFF.

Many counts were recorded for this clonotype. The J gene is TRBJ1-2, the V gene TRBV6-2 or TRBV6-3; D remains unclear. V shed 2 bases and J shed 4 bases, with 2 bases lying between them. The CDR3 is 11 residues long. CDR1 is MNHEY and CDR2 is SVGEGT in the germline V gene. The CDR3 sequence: CASSYSYGYTF. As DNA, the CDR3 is TGTGCCAGCAGTTACAGCTATGGCTACACCTTC.

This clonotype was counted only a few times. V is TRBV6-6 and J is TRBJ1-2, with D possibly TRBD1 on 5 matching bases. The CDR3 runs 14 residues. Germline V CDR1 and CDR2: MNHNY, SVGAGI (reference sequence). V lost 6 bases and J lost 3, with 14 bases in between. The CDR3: CASSRQSSYYGYTF. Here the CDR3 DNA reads TGTGCCAGCAGCAGACAGAGCAGCTACTATGGCTACACCTTC.

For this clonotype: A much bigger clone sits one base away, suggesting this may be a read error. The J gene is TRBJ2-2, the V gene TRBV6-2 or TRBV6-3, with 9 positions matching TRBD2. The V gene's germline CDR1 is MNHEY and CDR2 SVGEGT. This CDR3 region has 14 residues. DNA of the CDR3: TGTGCCAGCACCCTAGCGGGGAACACCAGGGAGCTGTTTTTT. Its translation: CASTLAGNTRELFF.

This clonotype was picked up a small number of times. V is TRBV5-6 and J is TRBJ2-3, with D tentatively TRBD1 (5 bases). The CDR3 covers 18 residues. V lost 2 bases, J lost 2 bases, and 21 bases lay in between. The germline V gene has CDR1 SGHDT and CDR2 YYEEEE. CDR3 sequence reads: CASSFGNIGARFTDTQYF. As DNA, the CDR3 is TGTGCCAGCAGCTTTGGGAATATAGGGGCGAGGTTCACAGATACGCAGTATTTT.

In nucleotides, the CDR3 is TGCAGCGTTGAGGGACAGGGCCACTATGGCTACACCTTC. It specifies CSVEGQGHYGYTF. This chain links TRBV29-1 with TRBJ1-2; 9 nucleotides agree with TRBD1. This CDR3 contains 13 residues. Germline assignment: CDR1 SQVTM and CDR2 ANQGSEA. V lost 3 bases, J lost 3 bases, and 2 bases stayed unmatched.